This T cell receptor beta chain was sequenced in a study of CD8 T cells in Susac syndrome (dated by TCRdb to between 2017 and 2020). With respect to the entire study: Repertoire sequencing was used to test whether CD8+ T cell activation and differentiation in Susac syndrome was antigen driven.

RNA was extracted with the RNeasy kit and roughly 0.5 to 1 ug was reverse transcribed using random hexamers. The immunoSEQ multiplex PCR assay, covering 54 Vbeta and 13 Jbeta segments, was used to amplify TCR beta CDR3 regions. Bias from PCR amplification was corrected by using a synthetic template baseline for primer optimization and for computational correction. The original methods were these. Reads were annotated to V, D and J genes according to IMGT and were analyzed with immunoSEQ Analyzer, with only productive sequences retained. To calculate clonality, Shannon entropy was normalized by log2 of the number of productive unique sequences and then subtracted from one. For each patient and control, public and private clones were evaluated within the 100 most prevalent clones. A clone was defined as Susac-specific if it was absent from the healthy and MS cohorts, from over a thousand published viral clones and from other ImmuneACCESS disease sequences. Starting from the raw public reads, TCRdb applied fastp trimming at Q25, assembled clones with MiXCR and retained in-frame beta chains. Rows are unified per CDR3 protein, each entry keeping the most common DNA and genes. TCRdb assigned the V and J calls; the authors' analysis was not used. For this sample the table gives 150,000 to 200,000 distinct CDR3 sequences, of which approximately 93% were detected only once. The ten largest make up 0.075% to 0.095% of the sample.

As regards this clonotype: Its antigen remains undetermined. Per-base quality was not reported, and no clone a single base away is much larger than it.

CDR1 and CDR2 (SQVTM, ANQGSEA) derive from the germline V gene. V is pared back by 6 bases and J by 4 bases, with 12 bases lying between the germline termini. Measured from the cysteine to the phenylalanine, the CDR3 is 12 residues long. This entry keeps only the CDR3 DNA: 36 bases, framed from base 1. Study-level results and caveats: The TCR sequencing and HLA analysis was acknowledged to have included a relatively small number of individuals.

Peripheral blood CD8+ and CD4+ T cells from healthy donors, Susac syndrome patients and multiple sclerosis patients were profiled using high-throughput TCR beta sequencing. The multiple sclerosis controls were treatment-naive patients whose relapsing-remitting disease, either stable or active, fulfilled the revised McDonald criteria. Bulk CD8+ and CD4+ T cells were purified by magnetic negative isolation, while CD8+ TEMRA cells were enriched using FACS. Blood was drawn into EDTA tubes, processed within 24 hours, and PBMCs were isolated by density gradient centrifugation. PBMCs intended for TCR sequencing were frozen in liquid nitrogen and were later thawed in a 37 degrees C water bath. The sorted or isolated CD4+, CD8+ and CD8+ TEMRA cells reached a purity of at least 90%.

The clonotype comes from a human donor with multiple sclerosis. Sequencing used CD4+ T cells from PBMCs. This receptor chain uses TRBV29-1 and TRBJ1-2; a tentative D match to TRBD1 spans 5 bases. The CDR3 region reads CSVGDRGYGYTF. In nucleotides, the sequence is TGCAGCGTGGGAGACAGAGGCTATGGCTACACCTTC.